A single sample is the source of the 14 T cell receptor beta chains below, sequenced in a study of CXCR3-negative and CXCR3-positive naive CD8 T cells. Carrying UMI labels, the TRB cDNA libraries were prepared through 5' RACE. Reprocessing the 5' RACE reads, TCRdb reports a single entry for every CDR3 protein and omits DNA. The sample includes 100,000 to 150,000 distinct CDR3 sequences. Sequencing used naive CXCR3- CD8+ T cells from blood. The subset here: CD45RO-CCR7+CD27+CD95- naive CD8+ T cells lacking CXCR3 (TNR3-). These receptors all come from a human donor in good health. Some clones in this sample may be carry-over from other donors' samples.

This chain links TRBV5-1 with TRBJ2-1; the TCRdb D gene call, TRBD2, has no DNA to confirm it. The CDR3 length is 18 residues. Looked up from germline, CDR1 is SGHRS and CDR2 is YFSETQ. The CDR3 sequence is CASSPVLAGLPPNDEQFF.

The chain couples TRBV7-8 to TRBJ2-3. CDR1 is SGHVS and CDR2 is FQNEAQ in the germline V gene. The CDR3 length is 13 residues. CDR3 loop: CASSLDGTDTQYF.

The V gene is TRBV20-1, the J gene TRBJ2-5; the TRBD2 assignment by TCRdb is unverifiable without DNA. The CDR3 has 11 amino acids. Germline V gives CDR1 DFQATT, CDR2 SNEGSKA (reference sequence). CDR3 region: CRARGLASPYF.

The V call is TRBV11-3, the J call TRBJ2-3; TCRdb reports TRBD1, a call that lacks DNA to check it against. The CDR3 is 15 residues long. Per germline, CDR1 SGHNT and CDR2 YENEEA. CDR3 region: CASSGPGTGTDTQYF.

The chain links TRBV28 to TRBJ2-1; absent DNA, TCRdb's TRBD2 call cannot be checked. In germline, CDR1 is MDHEN, CDR2 SYDVKM. The CDR3 contains 14 residues. CDR3 loop: CASRNRGGLSEQFF.

This rearrangement joins TRBV7-6 to TRBJ2-1. CDR3 length: 15 residues. Germline CDR1 and CDR2: SGHVS and FNYEAQ. The CDR3 loop reads CASSLVQGSYNEQFF.

The chain couples TRBV29-1 to TRBJ2-3; TCRdb proposes TRBD1, but this gene call is untestable without DNA. Per the germline V gene, CDR1 is SQVTM and CDR2 is ANQGSEA. The CDR3 totals 15 residues. This CDR3 is CSVEGTGVSTDTQYF.

J is TRBJ1-1 and V is TRBV20-1. This CDR3 is 14 amino acids long. Germline V CDR1 and CDR2: DFQATT, SNEGSKA (reference sequence). CDR3 protein: CSARGAEKNTEAFF.

The CDR3 region is CASSSGTSGSETQYF. The chain couples TRBV7-3 to TRBJ2-5; without DNA, the TCRdb call of TRBD2 cannot be checked. The CDR3 has 15 amino acids. CDR1 is SGHTA, CDR2 FQGTGA, per germline. The variable domain in full, with the rest retrieved from reference TRBV7-3 and TRBJ2-5, is GAGVSQTPSNKVTEKGKYVELRCDPISGHTALYWYRQSLGQGPEFLIYFQGTGAADDSGLPNDRFFAVRPEGSVSTLKIQRTERGDSAVYLCASSSGTSGSETQYFGPGTRLLVL.

The chain couples TRBV19 to TRBJ2-2. Germline V gene lookup returns CDR1 LNHDA and CDR2 SQIVND (reference sequence). The CDR3 is 15 amino acids. The CDR3 is CASTIAGMNTGELFF.

This chain joins TRBV20-1 and TRBJ1-1. The CDR3 spans 16 residues. The germline gives CDR1 DFQATT, CDR2 SNEGSKA (reference sequence). CDR3 residues: CSARKRGTLSNTEAFF.

CDR3 amino acids: CASSPGQGKSFNEKLFF. This chain joins TRBV21-1 and TRBJ1-4; TCRdb's D gene call, TRBD1, goes unchecked for lack of DNA. TRBV21-1 is recorded as a pseudogene. The CDR3 runs 17 residues.

The chain is built from TRBV5-1 and TRBJ2-7; TCRdb designates TRBD2, a call that cannot be tested without DNA. The CDR3 has 16 residues. Germline V CDR1 and CDR2: SGHRS, YFSETQ. The CDR3 sequence: CASSWGASGGAYEQYF.

The gene calls are TRBV29-1 and TRBJ1-2; the D call from TCRdb, TRBD1, cannot be confirmed without DNA. The CDR3 covers 14 residues. The germline gives CDR1 SQVTM, CDR2 ANQGSEA. The CDR3 sequence is CSVTPTPGDYGYTF.